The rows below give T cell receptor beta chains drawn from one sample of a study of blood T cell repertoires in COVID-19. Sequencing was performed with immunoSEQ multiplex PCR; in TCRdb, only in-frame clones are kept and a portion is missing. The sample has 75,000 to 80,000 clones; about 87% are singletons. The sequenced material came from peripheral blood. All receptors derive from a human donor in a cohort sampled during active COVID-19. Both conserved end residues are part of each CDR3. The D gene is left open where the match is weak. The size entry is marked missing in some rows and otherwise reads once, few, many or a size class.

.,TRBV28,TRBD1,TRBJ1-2,CASSRGQGNYGYTF,TGTGCCAGCAGTCGGGGACAGGGAAACTATGGCTACACCTTC
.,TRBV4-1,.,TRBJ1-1,CASSQELYEGMNTEAFF,TGCGCCAGCAGCCAAGAACTTTATGAGGGAATGAACACTGAAGCTTTCTTT
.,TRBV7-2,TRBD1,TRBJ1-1,CASSWDRRNTEAFF,TGTGCCAGCAGCTGGGACAGGAGGAACACTGAAGCTTTCTTT
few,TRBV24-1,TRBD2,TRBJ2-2,CATSDKAGGPDTGELFF,TGTGCCACCAGTGATAAGGCGGGAGGGCCGGACACCGGGGAGCTGTTTTTT
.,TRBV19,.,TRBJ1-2,CASSRAAGYGYTF,TGTGCCAGTAGTCGGGCCGCGGGCTATGGCTACACCTTC
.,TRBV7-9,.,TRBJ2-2,CASSSRTGITTGELFF,TGTGCCAGCAGCTCGAGAACAGGGATTACGACCGGGGAGCTGTTTTTT
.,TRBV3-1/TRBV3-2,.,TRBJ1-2,CASSPSLGGAGGYTF,TGTGCCAGCAGCCCCAGCCTAGGGGGGGCGGGAGGCTACACCTTC
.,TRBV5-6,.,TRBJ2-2,CASSPGGPGELFF,TGTGCCAGCAGCCCAGGGGGGCCCGGGGAGCTGTTTTTT
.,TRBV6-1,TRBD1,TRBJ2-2,CASSEDGTGDTGELFF,TGTGCCAGCAGTGAAGACGGGACAGGGGACACTGGGGAGCTGTTTTTT
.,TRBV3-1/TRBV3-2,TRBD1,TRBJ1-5,CASSQGTGVGQPQHF,TGTGCCAGCAGCCAAGGGACAGGGGTGGGTCAGCCCCAGCATTTT
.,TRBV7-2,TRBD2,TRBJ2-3,CASSMTGGVSDTQYF,TGTGCCAGCAGCATGACCGGGGGGGTTTCAGATACGCAGTATTTT
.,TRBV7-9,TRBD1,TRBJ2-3,CASSLVGQPGQGTDTQYF,TGTGCCAGCAGCTTAGTAGGTCAACCGGGACAGGGCACAGATACGCAGTATTTT
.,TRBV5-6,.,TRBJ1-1,CASSLGDSEAFF,TGTGCCAGCAGCTTAGGCGACTCTGAAGCTTTCTTT
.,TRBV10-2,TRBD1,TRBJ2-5,CASSESGTGGRETQYF,TGCGCCAGCAGTGAGTCCGGGACAGGGGGCCGAGAGACCCAGTACTTC
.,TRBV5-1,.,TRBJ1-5,CASSRDGTTDDQPQHF,TGCGCCAGCAGCAGGGACGGGACAACGGACGATCAGCCCCAGCATTTT
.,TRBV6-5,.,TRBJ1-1,CASSYGGSANTEAFF,TGTGCCAGCAGTTACGGCGGGTCAGCTAACACTGAAGCTTTCTTT
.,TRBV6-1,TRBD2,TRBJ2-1,CASSVTLAGGAYNEQFF,TGTGCCAGCAGTGTTACACTAGCGGGGGGAGCCTACAATGAGCAGTTCTTC
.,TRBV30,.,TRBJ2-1,CAWIRRGLSYNEQFF,TGTGCCTGGATAAGGAGGGGGCTCTCCTACAATGAGCAGTTCTTC
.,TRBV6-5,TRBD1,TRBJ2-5,CASREGARAETQYF,TGTGCCAGCAGAGAGGGGGCGAGGGCAGAGACCCAGTACTTC
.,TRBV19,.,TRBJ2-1,CASSTDTSSYNEQFF,TGTGCCAGTAGTACCGACACCAGCTCCTACAATGAGCAGTTCTTC
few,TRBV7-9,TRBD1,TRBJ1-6,CASSLPALGQGNSPLHF,TGTGCCAGCAGCTTACCGGCCCTCGGACAGGGAAATTCACCCCTCCACTTT
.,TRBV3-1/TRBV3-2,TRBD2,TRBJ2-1,CASSQLGLAGNEQFF,TGTGCCAGCAGCCAACTTGGACTAGCGGGGAATGAGCAGTTCTTC
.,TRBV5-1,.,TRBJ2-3,CASSSSGGQPTDTQYF,TGCGCCAGCAGTTCGTCCGGGGGACAGCCCACAGATACGCAGTATTTT
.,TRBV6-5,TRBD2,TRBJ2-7,CASSIGLADNYEQYF,TGTGCCAGCAGCATTGGACTAGCGGACAATTACGAGCAGTACTTC
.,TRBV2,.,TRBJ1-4,CASSGDIWEKLFF,TGTGCCAGCAGCGGGGATATATGGGAAAAACTGTTTTTT
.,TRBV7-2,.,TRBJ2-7,CASSLEGLPHEQYF,TGTGCCAGCAGCTTAGAGGGACTGCCCCACGAGCAGTACTTC
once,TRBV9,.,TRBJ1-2,CASSPRSPFDGYTF,TGTGCCAGCAGCCCCCGTAGCCCCTTCGATGGCTACACCTTC
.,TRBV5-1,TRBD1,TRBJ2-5,CASSLQGAGETQYF,TGCGCCAGCAGCTTACAGGGGGCGGGAGAGACCCAGTACTTC
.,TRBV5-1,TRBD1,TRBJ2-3,CASTAPGGAGDTQYF,TGCGCCAGCACCGCCCCAGGGGGCGCGGGAGATACGCAGTATTTT
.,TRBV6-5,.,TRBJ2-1,CASSYSTRRGEQFF,TGTGCCAGCAGTTACTCGACTAGGAGAGGTGAGCAGTTCTTC
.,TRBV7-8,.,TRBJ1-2,CASSLFGGIYGYTF,TGTGCCAGCAGCTTATTTGGAGGTATCTATGGCTACACCTTC
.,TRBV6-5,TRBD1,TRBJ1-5,CASSKDRATNQPQHF,TGTGCCAGCAGTAAGGACAGGGCCACCAATCAGCCCCAGCATTTT
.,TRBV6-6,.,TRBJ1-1,CASSYPAGENTEAFF,TGTGCCAGCAGTTACCCGGCAGGGGAGAACACTGAAGCTTTCTTT
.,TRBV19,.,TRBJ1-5,CASHVGASNQPQHF,TGTGCCAGCCATGTTGGGGCCAGCAATCAGCCCCAGCATTTT
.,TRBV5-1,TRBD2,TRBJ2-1,CASSLMGGDYNEQFF,TGCGCCAGCAGCTTGATGGGAGGGGATTACAATGAGCAGTTCTTC
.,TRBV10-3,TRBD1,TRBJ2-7,CAISLSGTDYEQYF,TGTGCCATCAGTTTATCCGGGACAGACTACGAGCAGTACTTC
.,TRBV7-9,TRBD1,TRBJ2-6,CASSPSGGPLSGANVLTF,TGTGCCAGCAGCCCATCAGGGGGTCCACTCTCTGGGGCCAACGTCCTGACTTTC
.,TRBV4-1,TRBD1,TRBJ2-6,CASSQPTGTQPGANVLTF,TGCGCCAGCAGCCAGCCGACAGGGACGCAACCTGGGGCCAACGTCCTGACTTTC
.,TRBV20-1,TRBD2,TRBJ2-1,CSARATSEQFF,TGCAGTGCTAGAGCGACTAGCGAGCAGTTCTTC
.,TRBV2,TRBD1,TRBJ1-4,CASRPGQGNTNEKLFF,TGTGCCAGCAGACCGGGACAGGGTAATACTAATGAAAAACTGTTTTTT
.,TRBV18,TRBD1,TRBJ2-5,CASSRDRGSETQYF,TGTGCCAGCTCCCGTGACAGGGGTTCAGAGACCCAGTACTTC
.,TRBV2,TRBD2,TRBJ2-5,CASSEAIAGLQETQYF,TGTGCCAGCAGTGAAGCGATAGCGGGCCTACAAGAGACCCAGTACTTC
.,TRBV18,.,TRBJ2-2,CASSPLKLAGSPGELFF,TGTGCCAGCTCACCATTGAAGCTAGCTGGTTCCCCCGGGGAGCTGTTTTTT
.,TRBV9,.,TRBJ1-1,CASSVAVDTEAFF,TGTGCCAGCAGCGTAGCTGTAGACACTGAAGCTTTCTTT
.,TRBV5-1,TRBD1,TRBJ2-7,CASSYGTGSYEQYF,TGCGCCAGCAGCTACGGGACAGGGTCCTACGAGCAGTACTTC
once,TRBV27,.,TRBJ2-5,CASSFRDTQETQYF,TGTGCCAGCAGTTTCCGGGACACCCAAGAGACCCAGTACTTC
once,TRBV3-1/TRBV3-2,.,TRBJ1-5,CASSHSRHQPQHF,TGTGCCAGCAGCCATAGCCGACATCAGCCCCAGCATTTT
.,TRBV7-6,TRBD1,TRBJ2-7,CASSLAGQGYEQYF,TGTGCCAGCAGCTTAGCTGGACAGGGCTACGAGCAGTACTTC
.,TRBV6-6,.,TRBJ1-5,CASSPKGDGDQPQHF,TGTGCCAGCAGCCCTAAGGGGGACGGGGATCAGCCCCAGCATTTT
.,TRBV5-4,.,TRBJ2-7,CASTRSGSTYEQYF,TGTGCCAGCACCCGGAGCGGGTCCACTTACGAGCAGTACTTC
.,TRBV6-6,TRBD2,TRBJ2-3,CASSYRTSGGTHTQYF,TGTGCCAGCAGTTACCGGACTAGCGGGGGGACCCATACGCAGTATTTT
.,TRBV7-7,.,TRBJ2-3,CASSEMAGSTDTQYF,TGTGCCAGCAGCGAGATGGCGGGGAGCACAGATACGCAGTATTTT
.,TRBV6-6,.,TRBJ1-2,CASTHGGIYGYTF,TGTGCCAGCACCCACGGGGGTATCTATGGCTACACCTTC
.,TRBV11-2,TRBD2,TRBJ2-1,CASSARLAEYNEQFF,TGTGCCAGCAGCGCCCGACTAGCCGAGTACAATGAGCAGTTCTTC
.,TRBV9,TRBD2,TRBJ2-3,CASSVTERLAGPPSTDTQYF,TGTGCCAGCAGCGTAACCGAGAGACTAGCGGGACCACCAAGCACAGATACGCAGTATTTT
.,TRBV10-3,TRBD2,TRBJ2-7,CAISESHGLAGYEQYF,TGTGCCATCAGTGAGTCGCATGGACTAGCGGGCTACGAGCAGTACTTC